This TCR beta chain originates from a study of T-cell reconstitution after alpha-beta-depleted transplantation in children. The TCRbeta library was prepared with unique molecular identifiers. TCRdb analysed the PCR reads with MiXCR anew, one entry per CDR3 protein. The data show about 980,000 distinct CDR3 sequences, around 30% seen once. To note about this clonotype: The antigen remains unidentified.

The ends were cut back, 1 base at V and 0 bases at J, with 10 bases in the middle. Germline V gene data show CDR1 as SGHTA and CDR2 as FQGNSA. The CDR3 sequence is 15 residues long. Regarding the study as a whole: From newly produced T cells came most of the T-cell counts and diversity one year after transplant. There were reportedly several hundred expanded graft clones from which alpha-beta T cells came about two months after transplant. Recipient T cells and thymic progenitors that survived gave rise to the high TCRbeta diversity observed at day 60 in some patients.

This sample comprised PBMCs, mostly from graft donor cells, obtained 360 days after TCRalphabeta/CD19-depleted stem cell transplant. The V gene is TRBV7-2, the J gene TRBJ2-7; the D call may be TRBD1 or TRBD2 (6 bases each). This TCR derives from a boy under two years old who had a stem cell transplant for SCID, so the T cells may come from the graft donor. As DNA, the CDR3 is TGTGCCAGCAGCTTAGATGGGGGGCCCTCCTACGAGCAGTACTTC. Translating it yields CASSLDGGPSYEQYF.